This T cell receptor (beta chain) is drawn from a study of CD8 T cells in ankylosing spondylitis. V gave up 3 bases and J gave up 2 bases, with 7 bases separating them. Germline CDR1 GTSNPN, CDR2 SVGIG (reference sequence). The length of the CDR3 is 12 residues. Whole-study results and caveats: In the blood and synovial fluid of reactive arthritis, some motif variants had been previously reported. Disease-linked clones reportedly showed significant enrichment in matched ankylosing spondylitis synovial fluid. Relatively scarce in peripheral blood, disease-linked clones were CD8+.

TCRdb re-derived calls from the 5' RACE reads in MiXCR, one entry per CDR3 protein. The sample consists of some 250,000 distinct CDR3 sequences, over 8.5% of them appearing once. Comments on this clonotype: Its antigen is undetermined.

The sample was blood, either unsorted or a sorted T cell fraction (not recorded which). The clonotype comes from a male donor with ankylosing spondylitis or in good health (not recorded which). The rearrangement joins TRBV30 to TRBJ2-5; D is uncertain. This chain's CDR3 is CAWSWVQETQYF. CDR3 sequence (DNA): TGTGCCTGGAGCTGGGTTCAAGAGACCCAGTACTTC. The complete variable domain, with remaining parts taken from reference TRBV30 and TRBJ2-5, reads SQTIHQWPATLVQPVGSPLSLECTVEGTSNPNLYWYRQAAGRGLQLLFYSVGIGQISSEVPQNLSASRPQDRQFILSSKKLLLSDSGFYLCAWSWVQETQYFGPGTRLLVL.